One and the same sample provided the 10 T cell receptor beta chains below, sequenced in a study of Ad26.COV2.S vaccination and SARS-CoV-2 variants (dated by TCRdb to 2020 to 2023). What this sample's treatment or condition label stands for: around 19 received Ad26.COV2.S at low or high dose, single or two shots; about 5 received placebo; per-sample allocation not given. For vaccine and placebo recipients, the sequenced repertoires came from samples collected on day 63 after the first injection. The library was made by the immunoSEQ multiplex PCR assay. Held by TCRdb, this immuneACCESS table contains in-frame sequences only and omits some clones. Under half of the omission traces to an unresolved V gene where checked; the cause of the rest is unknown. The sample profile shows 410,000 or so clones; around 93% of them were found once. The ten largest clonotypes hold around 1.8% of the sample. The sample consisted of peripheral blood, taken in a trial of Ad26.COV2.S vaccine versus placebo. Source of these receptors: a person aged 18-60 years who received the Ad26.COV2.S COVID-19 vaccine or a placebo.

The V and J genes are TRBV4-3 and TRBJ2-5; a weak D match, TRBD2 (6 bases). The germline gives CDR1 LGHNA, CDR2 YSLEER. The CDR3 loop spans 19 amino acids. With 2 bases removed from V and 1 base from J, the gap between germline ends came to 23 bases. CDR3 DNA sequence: TGCGCCAGCAGCCAATGGGACCCCTGGGCGGGGAAATCCCAAGAGACCCAGTACTTC. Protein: CASSQWDPWAGKSQETQYF.

The CDR3: CASSEPRQGANLGDGYTF. CDR3 DNA: TGTGCCAGCAGTGAACCCAGACAGGGGGCTAATTTAGGGGATGGCTACACCTTC. This chain links TRBV25-1 with TRBJ1-2; TRBD1 matches at 10 bases. CDR3 length equals 18 residues. The trim removed 2 bases at V and 6 bases at J, leaving 15 bases unmatched. Germline values: CDR1 MGHDK, CDR2 SYGVNS.

Here the CDR3 reads CASSLDVGPRTYGYTF. The CDR3 region has the DNA TGTGCCAGCAGCTTAGACGTGGGACCGAGGACATATGGCTACACCTTC. The chain has TRBV7-9 and TRBJ1-2, with D perhaps matching TRBD1 (5 bases). Trimming cost V 1 base and J 5 bases, with 17 bases left between them. This CDR3 has 16 residues. CDR1 is SEHNR and CDR2 is FQNEAQ in the germline V gene (reference sequence).

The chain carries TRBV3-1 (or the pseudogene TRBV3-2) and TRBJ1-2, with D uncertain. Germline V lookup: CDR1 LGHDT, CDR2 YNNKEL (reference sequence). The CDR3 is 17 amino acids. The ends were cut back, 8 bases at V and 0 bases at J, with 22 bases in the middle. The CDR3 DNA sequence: TGTGCCAGCTGTTTCTGCGGGCTCCCCCTTACTAACTATGGCTACACCTTC. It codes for CASCFCGLPLTNYGYTF.

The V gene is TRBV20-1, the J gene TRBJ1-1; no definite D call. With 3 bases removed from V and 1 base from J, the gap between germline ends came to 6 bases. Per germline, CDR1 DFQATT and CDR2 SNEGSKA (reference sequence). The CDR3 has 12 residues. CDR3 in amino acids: CSASPGNTEAFF. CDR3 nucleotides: TGCAGTGCTAGTCCGGGGAACACTGAAGCTTTCTTT.

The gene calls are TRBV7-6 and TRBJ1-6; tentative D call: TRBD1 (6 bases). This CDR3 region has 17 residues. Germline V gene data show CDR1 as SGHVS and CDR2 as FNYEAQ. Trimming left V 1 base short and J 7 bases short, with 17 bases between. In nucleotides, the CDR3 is TGTGCCAGCAGCTTAGTTGGGCCGGGCAGGGGAAATTCACCCCTCCACTTT. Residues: CASSLVGPGRGNSPLHF.

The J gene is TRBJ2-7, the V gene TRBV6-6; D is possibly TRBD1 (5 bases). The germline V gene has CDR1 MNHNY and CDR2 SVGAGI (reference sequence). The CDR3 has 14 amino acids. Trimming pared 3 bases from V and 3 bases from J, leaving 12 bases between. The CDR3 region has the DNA TGTGCCAGCAGTTATATGCGGACAAACTACGAGCAGTACTTC. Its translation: CASSYMRTNYEQYF.

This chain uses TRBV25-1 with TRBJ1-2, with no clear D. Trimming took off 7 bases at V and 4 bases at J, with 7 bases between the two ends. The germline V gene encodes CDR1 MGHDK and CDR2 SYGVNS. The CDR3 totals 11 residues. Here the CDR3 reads CASMAGYGYTF. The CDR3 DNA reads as TGTGCCAGCATGGCAGGCTATGGCTACACCTTC.

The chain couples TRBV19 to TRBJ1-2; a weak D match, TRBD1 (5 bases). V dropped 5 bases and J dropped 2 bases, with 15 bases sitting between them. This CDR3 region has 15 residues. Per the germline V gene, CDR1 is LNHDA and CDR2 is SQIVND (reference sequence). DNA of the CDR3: TGTGCCAGTAGTGCGGCCTTGGGGGGGAACTATGGCTACACCTTC. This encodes CASSAALGGNYGYTF.

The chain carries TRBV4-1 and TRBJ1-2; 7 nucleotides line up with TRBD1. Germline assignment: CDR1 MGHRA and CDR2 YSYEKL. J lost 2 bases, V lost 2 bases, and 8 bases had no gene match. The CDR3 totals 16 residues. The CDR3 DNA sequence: TGCGCCAGCAGCCAACCAAGACAGGGCCGAAACTATGGCTACACCTTC. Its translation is CASSQPRQGRNYGYTF.